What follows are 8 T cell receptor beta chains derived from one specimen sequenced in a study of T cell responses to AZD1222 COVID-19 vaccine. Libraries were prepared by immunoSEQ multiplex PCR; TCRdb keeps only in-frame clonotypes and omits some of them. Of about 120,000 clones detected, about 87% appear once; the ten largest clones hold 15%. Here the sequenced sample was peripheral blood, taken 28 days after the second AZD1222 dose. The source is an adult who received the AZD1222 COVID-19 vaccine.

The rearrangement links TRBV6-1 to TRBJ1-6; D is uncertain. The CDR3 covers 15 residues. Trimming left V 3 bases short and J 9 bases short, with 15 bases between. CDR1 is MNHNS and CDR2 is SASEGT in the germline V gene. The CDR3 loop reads CASSDRTAYFSPLHF. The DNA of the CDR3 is TGTGCCAGCAGTGACCGGACCGCCTACTTTTCACCCCTCCACTTT.

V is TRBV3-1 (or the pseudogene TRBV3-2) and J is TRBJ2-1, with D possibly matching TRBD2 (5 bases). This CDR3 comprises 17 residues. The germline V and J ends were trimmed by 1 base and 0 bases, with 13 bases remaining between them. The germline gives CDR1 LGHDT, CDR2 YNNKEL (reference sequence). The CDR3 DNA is TGTGCCAGCAGCCAAGTGTCTCCCAGCGGCTCCTACAATGAGCAGTTCTTC. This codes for CASSQVSPSGSYNEQFF.

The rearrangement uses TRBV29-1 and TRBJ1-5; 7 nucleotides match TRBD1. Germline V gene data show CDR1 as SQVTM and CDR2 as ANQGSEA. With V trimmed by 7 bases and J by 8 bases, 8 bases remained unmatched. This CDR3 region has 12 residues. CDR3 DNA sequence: TGCAGCGAAGACAGGGTTACGGAGCCCCAGCATTTT. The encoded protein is CSEDRVTEPQHF.

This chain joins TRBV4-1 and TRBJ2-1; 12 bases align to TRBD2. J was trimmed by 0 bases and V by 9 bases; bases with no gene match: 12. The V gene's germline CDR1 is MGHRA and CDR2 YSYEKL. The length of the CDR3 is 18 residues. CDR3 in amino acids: CASIPGLAGPSSYNEQFF. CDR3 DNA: TGCGCCAGTATACCGGGACTAGCGGGTCCAAGCTCCTACAATGAGCAGTTCTTC.

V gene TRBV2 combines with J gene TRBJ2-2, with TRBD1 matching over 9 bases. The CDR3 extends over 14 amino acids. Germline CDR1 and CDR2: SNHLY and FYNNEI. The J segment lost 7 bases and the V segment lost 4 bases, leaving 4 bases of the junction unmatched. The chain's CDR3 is CASSGDRVGGELFF. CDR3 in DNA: TGTGCCAGCAGTGGGGACAGGGTTGGCGGGGAGCTGTTTTTT.

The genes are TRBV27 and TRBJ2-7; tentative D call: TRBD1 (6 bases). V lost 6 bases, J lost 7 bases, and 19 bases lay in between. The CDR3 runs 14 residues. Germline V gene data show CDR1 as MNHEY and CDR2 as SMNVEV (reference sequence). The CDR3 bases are TGTGCCAGCAGCGCCGCAGGGGTATTGGTTGAGCAGTACTTC. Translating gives CASSAAGVLVEQYF.

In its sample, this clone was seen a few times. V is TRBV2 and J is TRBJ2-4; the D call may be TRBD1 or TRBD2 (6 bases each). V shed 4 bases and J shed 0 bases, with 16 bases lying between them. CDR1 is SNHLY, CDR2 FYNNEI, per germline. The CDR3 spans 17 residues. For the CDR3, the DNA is TGTGCCAGCAGTGCCGCGGGACACAGCTTAGCCAAAAACATTCAGTACTTC. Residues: CASSAAGHSLAKNIQYF.

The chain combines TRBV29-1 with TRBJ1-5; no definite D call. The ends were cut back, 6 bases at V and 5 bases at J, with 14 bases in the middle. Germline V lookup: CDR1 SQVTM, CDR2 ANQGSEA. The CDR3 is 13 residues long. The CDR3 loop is CSVEFGNDQPQHF. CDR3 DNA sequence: TGCAGCGTGGAATTCGGGAACGATCAGCCCCAGCATTTT.